The 15 T cell receptor beta chains listed next were all sequenced from one sample in a study of blood T cells in healthy people across ages. With a J-beta primer mix and a sample-barcoded 5' primer, a second PCR ran about 6 to 11 cycles. TCRdb called the 5' RACE reads again in MiXCR, with one record for every CDR3 protein. The sample yields 790,000 or so distinct CDR3 sequences, about 45% seen once. Source material: blood. All receptors come from an elderly man in good health.

This chain connects TRBV5-1 to TRBJ2-5, with D hard to call. V was pared by 1 base and J by 11 bases, with 9 bases between. The CDR3 has 11 residues. Germline V lookup: CDR1 SGHRS, CDR2 YFSETQ. CDR3 in DNA: TGCGCCAGCAGCTTGATGAATGAGCAGTACTTC. Its protein is CASSLMNEQYF.

V gene TRBV20-1 combines with J gene TRBJ2-1, with a weak D call TRBD2 (5 bases). V was clipped by 0 bases and J by 1 base, with 7 bases between them. The CDR3 extends over 14 amino acids. Germline V CDR1 and CDR2: DFQATT, SNEGSKA (reference sequence). Here the CDR3 reads CSARDAGSYNEQFF. The CDR3 nucleotides read TGCAGTGCTAGAGACGCGGGTTCCTACAATGAGCAGTTCTTC.

This clonotype was counted at least ten times. CDR3 sequence reads: CASSSTDRDINEQFF. The CDR3 nucleotides are TGTGCCAGCAGTTCAACGGACAGGGATATCAATGAGCAGTTCTTC. This chain uses TRBV28 with TRBJ2-1, with 8 bases that match TRBD1. From germline, CDR1 is MDHEN and CDR2 SYDVKM. The J segment lost 6 bases and the V segment lost 4 bases, leaving 8 bases of the junction unmatched. The CDR3 sequence is 15 residues long.

CDR3 sequence (DNA): TGCAGTGCGGCACCCACGGGCAGGCGACCGTACTTC. Translation: CSAAPTGRRPYF. The chain carries TRBV20-1 and TRBJ2-5; D uncertain. From germline, CDR1 is DFQATT and CDR2 SNEGSKA (reference sequence). Between the trimmed V and J ends, which lost 6 bases and 13 bases, there was a span of 21 bases. The CDR3 runs 12 residues.

This clonotype was detected only a few times. J is TRBJ2-3 and V is TRBV20-1; D remains ambiguous. The germline V gene has CDR1 DFQATT and CDR2 SNEGSKA (reference sequence). V was clipped by 1 base and J by 4 bases, with 6 bases between them. The CDR3 loop spans 12 amino acids. CDR3 region: CSARVGADTQYF. DNA of the CDR3: TGCAGTGCTAGAGTTGGGGCAGATACGCAGTATTTT.

The CDR3 sequence is CASSASGGQETQFF. CDR3 sequence (DNA): TGTGCCAGCAGTGCGTCGGGAGGACAAGAGACCCAGTTCTTC. This chain uses TRBV2 with TRBJ2-5; the match to TRBD2 covers 7 bases. The J call is in doubt because the DNA end fits TRBJ2-1 better. Germline CDR1 reads SNHLY; CDR2 reads FYNNEI. The CDR3 spans 14 residues.

The chain carries TRBV5-1 and TRBJ2-7; D is undetermined. The J call may be in error: the DNA end matches TRBJ2-5 better. Germline values: CDR1 SGHRS, CDR2 YFSETQ. This CDR3 is 15 amino acids long. CDR3 sequence reads: CASSLRPSNLGTQYF. CDR3 DNA: TGCGCCAGCAGCTTACGGCCCAGCAATCTAGGGACCCAGTACTTC.

The chain uses TRBV10-3 and TRBJ2-3, with D tentatively TRBD2 (5 bases). V shed 3 bases and J shed 6 bases, with 13 bases lying between them. The CDR3 is made up of 14 amino acids. The V gene's germline CDR1 is ENHRY and CDR2 SYGVKD. CDR3 amino acids: CAISDELGFDTQYF. CDR3 nucleotide sequence: TGTGCCATCAGTGATGAACTAGGTTTCGATACGCAGTATTTT.

This chain joins TRBV4-3 and TRBJ1-4; D uncertain. Germline assignment: CDR1 LGHNA and CDR2 YSLEER. Trimming took off 4 bases at V and 3 bases at J, with 12 bases between the two ends. The CDR3 contains 15 residues. The CDR3 bases are TGCGCCAGCAGCCCTCAATTTGCAGCTAATGAAAAACTGTTTTTT. Protein sequence: CASSPQFAANEKLFF.

This clonotype was observed once. The V call is TRBV27, the J call TRBJ1-6; TRBD1 agrees at 8 bases. The CDR3 length is 15 residues. Germline values: CDR1 MNHEY, CDR2 SMNVEV (reference sequence). V lost 5 bases, J lost 5 bases, and 5 bases stayed unmatched. The CDR3 sequence is CASSPQGADNSPLHF. For the CDR3, the DNA is TGTGCCAGCAGTCCCCAGGGGGCCGATAATTCACCCCTCCACTTT.

The V call is TRBV7-2, the J call TRBJ2-1; D gene unclear. The CDR3 has 14 residues. The V gene's germline CDR1 is SGHTA and CDR2 FQGNSA. Deletions cut 1 base from V and 5 bases from J, with 9 bases between. The CDR3 is CASSLERNNNEQFF. CDR3 sequence (DNA): TGTGCCAGCAGCTTAGAACGGAACAACAATGAGCAGTTCTTC.

A single count supports this clonotype. The gene calls are TRBV18 and TRBJ2-1, with 8 bases matching TRBD2. J lost 5 bases, V lost 3 bases, and 9 bases had no gene match. This CDR3 has 16 amino acids. Germline assignment: CDR1 KGHSH and CDR2 LQKENI. The CDR3 is CASSPSGRGENNEQFF. DNA of the CDR3: TGTGCCAGCTCACCGAGCGGGAGAGGGGAAAACAATGAGCAGTTCTTC.

Regarding this clonotype: A much more abundant neighbour one base away suggests this may be a read error. CDR3 sequence: CASSSYSPGISNEQFF. CDR3 nucleotides: TGCGCCAGCAGCTCGTACTCTCCAGGGATATCCAATGAGCAGTTCTTC. The rearrangement links TRBV5-1 to TRBJ2-1, with a tentative D call TRBD1 (5 bases). The CDR3 length is 16 residues. V lost 3 bases to trimming and J lost 6 bases, with 19 bases between them. Germline loops: CDR1 SGHRS, CDR2 YFSETQ.

The V and J genes are TRBV18 and TRBJ1-2; D might be TRBD1 (6 bases). This CDR3 spans 13 amino acids. V lost 8 bases to trimming and J lost 2 bases, with 12 bases between them. Germline CDR1 and CDR2: KGHSH and LQKENI. The CDR3 DNA is TGTGCCAGCCACCCGGGGGCCAACTATGGCTACACCTTC. It specifies CASHPGANYGYTF.

This chain connects TRBV4-3 to TRBJ2-3; 7 bases map to TRBD2. V lost 0 bases and J lost 11; bases outside the gene matches: 11. Germline V gene data show CDR1 as LGHNA and CDR2 as YSLEER. This CDR3 comprises 15 residues. The CDR3: CASSQDSSGEVVQYF. The DNA of the CDR3 is TGCGCCAGCAGCCAAGATTCCAGCGGGGAAGTCGTGCAGTATTTT.